The T cell receptor beta chain described here comes from a study of radiation and T cells in renal cell carcinoma. Time point noted: baseline pretreatment blood. Treatment reported: 15 Gy SBRT to primary tumor, nephrectomy 4 weeks later. TCRdb's table, derived via immunoSEQ multiplex PCR, lists solely in-frame clones and lacks some. The data hold about 49,000 clones, with approximately 80% observed a single time. This CDR3 spans 18 amino acids. V shed 3 bases and J 5 bases; nucleotides not matched to a gene: 11. Germline CDR1 reads ENHRY; CDR2 reads SYGVKD. The V and J genes are TRBV10-3 and TRBJ2-2, with 11 bases identical to TRBD2. This sequence originates from a woman in her seventies with renal cell carcinoma. This sample comprised blood, obtained from a patient whose treatment included radiotherapy and nephrectomy. DNA for the CDR3: TGTGCCATCAGTGATCTCCCTAGCGGGAGGCCCGAAACCGGGGAGCTGTTTTTT. Its protein product is CAISDLPSGRPETGELFF.